One sample yielded the 20 T cell receptor beta chains listed below, sequenced in a study of cytomegalovirus exposure and HLA in healthy donors. Generated by immunoSEQ multiplex PCR, the TCRdb table keeps only in-frame clones and is missing some. The sample records about 160,000 clones, 88% being singletons. The sequenced material came from PBMCs. The receptors here all came from a man younger than 35 in good health and CMV-seronegative.

The V and J genes are TRBV27 and TRBJ2-6, with D possibly being TRBD2 (6 bases). CDR1 and CDR2 (germline): MNHEY, SMNVEV (reference sequence). The V end was cut by 3 bases, the J end by 1 base, with 22 bases between. The CDR3 runs 20 residues. CDR3 nucleotide sequence: TGTGCCAGCAGTTTGGGACTGGGTATCCCTGAAAGATCTGGGGCCAACGTCCTGACTTTC. It is translated as CASSLGLGIPERSGANVLTF.

The CDR3 spells CASSLPSRDFAKAKNIQYF. The CDR3 DNA reads as TGTGCCAGCAGTTTGCCATCAAGAGACTTCGCGAAGGCCAAAAACATTCAGTACTTC. The V and J genes are TRBV28 and TRBJ2-4; no definite D call. The V gene's germline CDR1 is MDHEN and CDR2 SYDVKM. The CDR3 consists of 19 residues. Trimming stripped 3 bases from V and 1 base from J, with 22 bases between.

The chain links TRBV27 to TRBJ1-1; 7 nucleotides align to TRBD1. Germline V CDR1 and CDR2: MNHEY, SMNVEV (reference sequence). With 10 bases clipped from V and 0 bases from J, the junction kept 5 bases outside the gene matches. The CDR3 consists of 13 residues. CDR3 residues: CATQGQMNTEAFF. The CDR3, as DNA: TGTGCCACCCAGGGACAGATGAACACTGAAGCTTTCTTT.

This rearrangement joins TRBV5-8 to TRBJ1-5, with TRBD1 matching over 12 bases. This CDR3 is 14 amino acids long. CDR1 and CDR2 (germline): SGHTS, YDEGEE. V dropped 7 bases and J dropped 5; count of bases not matched to a gene: 4. The CDR3: CASHRDRGHQPQHF. The CDR3 DNA follows: TGTGCCAGCCACCGGGACAGGGGGCATCAGCCCCAGCATTTT. The variable domain in full, completed from reference TRBV5-8 and TRBJ1-5, reads EAGVTQSPTHLIKTRGQQATLRCSPISGHTSVYWYQQALGLGLQFLLWYDEGEERNRGNFPPRFSGRQFPNYSSELNVNALELEDSALYLCASHRDRGHQPQHFGDGTRLSIL.

The chain recombines TRBV28 with TRBJ2-6; 7 bases are a match to TRBD1. Germline trimming cut 4 bases from V and 2 bases from J; bases unmatched to any gene: 8. This CDR3 has 17 residues. The V gene's germline CDR1 is MDHEN and CDR2 SYDVKM. This chain's CDR3 is CASSYSTGLAGANVLTF. For the CDR3, the DNA is TGTGCCAGCAGTTACTCGACAGGGCTGGCTGGGGCCAACGTCCTGACTTTC.

The chain has TRBV7-8 and TRBJ1-5; a weak D match, TRBD1 (5 bases). V was clipped by 4 bases and J by 3 bases, with 16 bases between them. Germline loops: CDR1 SGHVS, CDR2 FQNEAQ. The CDR3 spans 16 residues. The CDR3 protein is CASSSGWGGSNQPQHF. In nucleotides, the CDR3 is TGTGCCAGCAGCTCTGGGTGGGGGGGTTCCAATCAGCCCCAGCATTTT.

The chain uses TRBV4-2 and TRBJ1-5; possible D gene TRBD1, 6 bases. The CDR3 runs to 17 residues. Per germline, CDR1 LGHNA and CDR2 YNFKEQ. Trimming took 0 bases from V and 1 from J, leaving 13 bases between them. The CDR3, as DNA: TGTGCCAGCAGCCAAGATAGGACAGATCTAAGCAATCAGCCCCAGCATTTT. This sequence encodes CASSQDRTDLSNQPQHF.

The chain carries TRBV11-3 and TRBJ1-1; possibly TRBD1 for D (5 bases). The CDR3 is 14 residues long. Trimming cost V 4 bases and J 0 bases, with 9 bases left between them. The germline V gene encodes CDR1 SGHNT and CDR2 YENEEA. The CDR3 protein is CASSYDRLNTEAFF. CDR3 nucleotides: TGTGCCAGCAGCTACGACAGACTGAACACTGAAGCTTTCTTT.

The rearrangement joins TRBV6-5 to TRBJ1-1; D remains unclear. V was clipped by 0 bases and J by 1 base, with 9 bases between them. In germline, CDR1 is MNHEY, CDR2 SVGAGI. The CDR3 runs to 15 residues. CDR3 DNA sequence: TGTGCCAGCAGTTACTCGAACAGCCGGAACACTGAAGCTTTCTTT. This codes for CASSYSNSRNTEAFF.

This clone was recorded only once. The chain combines TRBV7-6 with TRBJ2-1; 9 nucleotides align to TRBD2. This CDR3 contains 17 residues. V dropped 3 bases and J dropped 1; count of bases not matched to a gene: 7. Germline CDR1 and CDR2: SGHVS and FNYEAQ. The CDR3: CASSLGLSGGSYNEQFF. The CDR3, as DNA: TGTGCCAGCAGCTTGGGGTTAAGCGGGGGGTCCTACAATGAGCAGTTCTTC.

The rearrangement links TRBV19 to TRBJ1-5; D ambiguous. This CDR3 is 13 amino acids long. Germline V gene data show CDR1 as LNHDA and CDR2 as SQIVND (reference sequence). Trimming removed 6 bases at V and 1 base at J, with 7 bases between. The CDR3 DNA sequence: TGTGCCAGTAGGCTACGGAGCAATCAGCCCCAGCATTTT. It translates to CASRLRSNQPQHF.

The CDR3 reads CASILTGGQNSPLHF. The CDR3 DNA sequence: TGTGCCAGCATCCTAACGGGGGGCCAGAATTCACCCCTCCACTTT. This chain joins TRBV28 and TRBJ1-6, with D possibly matching TRBD1 (6 bases). Germline V gene sequence: CDR1 MDHEN, CDR2 SYDVKM. Trimming stripped 7 bases from V and 7 bases from J, with 17 bases between. The CDR3 is 15 residues long.

As for this clone: At one end the junction does not follow the germline gene, possibly because of a read error. This chain joins TRBV7-7 and TRBJ2-5; 9 bases fit TRBD1. Germline V CDR1 and CDR2: SSHAT, FNYEAQ (reference sequence). This CDR3 is 17 amino acids long. The CDR3 region has the DNA TGTGCTAGCAGCTTAGCCGGGACAGGGACTAACCAAGAGACCCAGTACTTC. This encodes CASSLAGTGTNQETQYF.

The gene calls are TRBV19 and TRBJ2-7; the D gene is possibly TRBD1 (5 bases). Per germline, CDR1 LNHDA and CDR2 SQIVND (reference sequence). The CDR3 spans 14 residues. The V end lost 5 bases, the J end lost 0 bases, and 11 bases lay between the germline ends. For the CDR3, the DNA is TGTGCCAGTAGTCAGACAGAGGCCTCCTACGAGCAGTACTTC. It yields the protein CASSQTEASYEQYF.

The rearrangement joins TRBV28 to TRBJ1-1; TRBD1 might be the D (5 bases). The CDR3 length is 15 residues. Germline-derived CDR1 and CDR2 are MDHEN and SYDVKM. V lost 4 bases, J lost 2 bases, and 14 bases lay in between. CDR3 coding DNA: TGTGCCAGCAGTTCCCCAGGGTACCGTAACACTGAAGCTTTCTTT. Amino acids: CASSSPGYRNTEAFF.

V usage is TRBV28 and J usage is TRBJ2-7; 8 bases match TRBD1. CDR1 and CDR2 (germline): MDHEN, SYDVKM. This CDR3 has 14 amino acids. The junction had 8 bases not matched to a gene; V was cut back by 5 bases and J by 5 bases. CDR3 residues: CASSRYGTGHEQYF. The CDR3 nucleotides are TGTGCCAGCAGTCGGTACGGGACAGGACACGAGCAGTACTTC.

The chain joins TRBV7-2 to TRBJ2-7; TRBD2 might be the D (6 bases). The ends were cut back, 6 bases at V and 4 bases at J, with 19 bases in the middle. The CDR3 covers 15 residues. Germline V lookup: CDR1 SGHTA, CDR2 FQGNSA. The CDR3, as DNA: TGTGCCAGCAGTCCGGCGGGACCGAATGGGTACGAGCAGTACTTC. Translating gives CASSPAGPNGYEQYF.

This chain links TRBV30 with TRBJ1-4, with D unresolved. Germline CDR1 GTSNPN, CDR2 SVGIG (reference sequence). The CDR3 contains 15 residues. V lost 0 bases and J 5 bases, leaving 13 bases between the germline ends. CDR3 region: CAWSVTGRGNEKLFF. Here the CDR3 DNA reads TGTGCCTGGAGTGTAACCGGACGCGGGAATGAAAAACTGTTTTTT. Based on the CDR3 plus reference TRBV30 and TRBJ1-4, the full variable domain is SQTIHQWPATLVQPVGSPLSLECTVEGTSNPNLYWYRQAAGRGLQLLFYSVGIGQISSEVPQNLSASRPQDRQFILSSKKLLLSDSGFYLCAWSVTGRGNEKLFFGSGTQLSVL.

V and J are TRBV6-1 and TRBJ1-2; D is undetermined. CDR1 MNHNS and CDR2 SASEGT come from the germline V gene. Deletions cut 5 bases from V and 4 bases from J, with 17 bases between. This CDR3 has 15 amino acids. The CDR3 region has the DNA TGTGCCAGCAGTCTCAGCGGGATGCTGCCCTATGGCTACACCTTC. Encoded protein: CASSLSGMLPYGYTF.

This clone was picked up one time. The chain joins TRBV11-3 to TRBJ2-7, with D possibly matching TRBD2 (5 bases). Germline-derived CDR1 and CDR2 are SGHNT and YENEEA. The CDR3 contains 11 residues. V was shortened by 1 base and J by 8 bases, with 6 bases between the two germline ends. The CDR3 DNA follows: TGTGCCAGCAGCTTAGCGGGAAAGCAGTACTTC. The encoded protein is CASSLAGKQYF.